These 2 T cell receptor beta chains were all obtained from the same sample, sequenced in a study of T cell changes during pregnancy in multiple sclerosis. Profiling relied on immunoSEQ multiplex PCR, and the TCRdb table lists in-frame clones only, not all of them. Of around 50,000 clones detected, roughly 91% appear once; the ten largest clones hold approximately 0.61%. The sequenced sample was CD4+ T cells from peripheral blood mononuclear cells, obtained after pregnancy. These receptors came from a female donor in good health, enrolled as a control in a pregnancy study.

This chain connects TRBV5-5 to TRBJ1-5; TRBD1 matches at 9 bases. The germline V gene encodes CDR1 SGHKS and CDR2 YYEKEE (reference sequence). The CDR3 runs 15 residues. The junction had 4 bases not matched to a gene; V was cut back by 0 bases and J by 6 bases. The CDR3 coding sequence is TGTGCCAGCAGCTTGGTCGACAGGGGGAGTCAGCCCCAGCATTTT. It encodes CASSLVDRGSQPQHF.

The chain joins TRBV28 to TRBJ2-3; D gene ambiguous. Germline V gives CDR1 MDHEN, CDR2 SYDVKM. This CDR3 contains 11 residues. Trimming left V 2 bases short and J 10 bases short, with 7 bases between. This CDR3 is CASSLPRAQYF. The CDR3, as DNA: TGTGCCAGCAGTTTACCCCGCGCGCAGTATTTT.